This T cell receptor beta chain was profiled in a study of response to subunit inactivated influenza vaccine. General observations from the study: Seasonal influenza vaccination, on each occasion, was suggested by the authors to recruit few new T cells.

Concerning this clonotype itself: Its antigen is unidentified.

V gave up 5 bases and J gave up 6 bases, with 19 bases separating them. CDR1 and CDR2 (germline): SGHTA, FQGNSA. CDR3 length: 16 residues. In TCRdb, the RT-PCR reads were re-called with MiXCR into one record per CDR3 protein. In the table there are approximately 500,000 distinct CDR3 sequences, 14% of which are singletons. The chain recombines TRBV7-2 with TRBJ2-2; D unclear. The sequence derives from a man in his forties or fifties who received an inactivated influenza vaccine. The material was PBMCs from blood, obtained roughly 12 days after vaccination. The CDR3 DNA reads TGTGCCAGCAGCAGCACGACGCCGGCCGGAGCCGGGGAGCTGTTTTTT. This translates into CASSSTTPAGAGELFF.